This T cell receptor beta chain derives from a study of T cells after yellow fever vaccination. J gave up 10 bases and V 2 bases, and 15 bases lay outside the gene matches. The CDR3 length is 16 residues. TCRdb re-called the 5' RACE reads through MiXCR, storing one row per CDR3 protein. The repertoire holds hundreds of thousands of distinct CDR3 sequences, with roughly 22% as singletons. This clonotype was counted between two and nine times. The sequencing used PBMCs, collected roughly 23 days after the first yellow fever vaccination. This sequence joins TRBV12-3 or TRBV12-4 and TRBJ1-2, with 8 bases that match TRBD1. The source is a man aged 18-30 years who received the YFV17D yellow fever vaccine. In DNA, the CDR3 is TGTGCCAGCAGTTTATATTGGACAGGGAGGTTCAGGGACTACACCTTC. As protein: CASSLYWTGRFRDYTF.